This TCR beta chain was sequenced for a study of beta chain features in type 1 diabetes. The entirety of the isolated RNA underwent reverse transcription, so expressed TCRB transcripts were sequenced. The repertoire was sequenced with immunoSEQ multiplex PCR; TCRdb's copy has only in-frame clones and lacks some. In the table there are around 150,000 clones, approximately 8.1% of which are singletons. The CDR3 is made up of 14 amino acids. Trimming took off 4 bases at V and 7 bases at J, with 18 bases between the two ends. From germline, CDR1 is SGHNT and CDR2 YYREEE (reference sequence). The rearrangement links TRBV5-4 to TRBJ2-7; weak D call: TRBD1 (6 bases). This receptor was identified in a man aged 18 to 35 in good health. The sequenced material came from central memory CD4+ T cells from blood. The CDR3 nucleotides are TGTGCCAGCAGCCCAGCCAGGGGAATAGGGGAGCAGTACTTC. Protein sequence: CASSPARGIGEQYF.